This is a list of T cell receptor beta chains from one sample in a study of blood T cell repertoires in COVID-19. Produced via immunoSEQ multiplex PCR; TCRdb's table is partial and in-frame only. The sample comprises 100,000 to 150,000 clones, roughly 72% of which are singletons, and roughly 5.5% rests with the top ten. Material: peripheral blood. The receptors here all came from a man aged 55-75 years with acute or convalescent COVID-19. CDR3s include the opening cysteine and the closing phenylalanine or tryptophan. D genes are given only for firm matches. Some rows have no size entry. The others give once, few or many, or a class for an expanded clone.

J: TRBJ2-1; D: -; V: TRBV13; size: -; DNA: TGTGCCAGCAGCTTAGGGGGGAGCCGCCGATCCTACAATGAGCAGTTCTTC; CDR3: CASSLGGSRRSYNEQFF
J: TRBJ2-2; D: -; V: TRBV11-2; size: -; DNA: TGTGCCAGCAGGACTACGAACTCCGGGGAGCTGTTTTTT; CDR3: CASRTTNSGELFF
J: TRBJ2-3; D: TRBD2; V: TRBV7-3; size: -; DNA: TGTGCCAGCAGCCCCAAGCGGGGGGTGTACACAGATACGCAGTATTTT; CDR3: CASSPKRGVYTDTQYF
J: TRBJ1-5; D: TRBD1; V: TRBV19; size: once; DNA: TGTGCCAGTAGTATTACAGGGGCGAATAGCAATCAGCCCCAGCATTTT; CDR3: CASSITGANSNQPQHF
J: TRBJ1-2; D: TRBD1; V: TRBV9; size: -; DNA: TGTGCCAGCACGCGTGAGGGGGCAGGATATGGCTACACCTTC; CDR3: CASTREGAGYGYTF
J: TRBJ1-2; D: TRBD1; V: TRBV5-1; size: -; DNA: TGCGCCAGCAGCTTGGTTGTCGACAGGGGTAATGGCTACACCTTC; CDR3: CASSLVVDRGNGYTF
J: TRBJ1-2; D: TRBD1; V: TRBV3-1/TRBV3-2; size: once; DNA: TGTGCCAGCAGCCCTGTTCCGGGACAGGGGGCTGGTGGCTACACCTTC; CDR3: CASSPVPGQGAGGYTF
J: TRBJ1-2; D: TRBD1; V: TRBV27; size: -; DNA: TGTGCCAGCAGCCTGACCGTTTTTCAGGGGGGAGGCTACACCTTC; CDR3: CASSLTVFQGGGYTF
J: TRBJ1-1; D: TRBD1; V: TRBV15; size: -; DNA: TGTGCCACCAGCAGAAGGGACAGGGGGTACACTGAAGCTTTCTTT; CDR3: CATSRRDRGYTEAFF
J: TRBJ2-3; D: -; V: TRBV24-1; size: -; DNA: TGTGCCACCAGTGGAAATCAGGGTACGCAGTATTTT; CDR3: CATSGNQGTQYF
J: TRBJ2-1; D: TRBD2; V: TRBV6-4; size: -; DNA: TGTGCCAGCAGTGCTTCGGGAGGGGCTTCCTACAATGAGCAGTTCTTC; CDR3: CASSASGGASYNEQFF
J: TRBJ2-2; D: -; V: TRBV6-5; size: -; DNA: TGTGCCAGCAGGGCAGTCCTTAACACCGGGGAGCTGTTTTTT; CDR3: CASRAVLNTGELFF
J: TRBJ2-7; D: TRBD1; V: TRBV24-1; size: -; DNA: TGTGCCACCAGTGCTAATACCGGGACAGCTCCAAGGGGGCAGTACTTC; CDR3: CATSANTGTAPRGQYF
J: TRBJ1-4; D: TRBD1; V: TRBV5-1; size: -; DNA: TGCGCCAGCAGCAGGGACAGTTCCGATGAAAAACTGTTTTTT; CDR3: CASSRDSSDEKLFF
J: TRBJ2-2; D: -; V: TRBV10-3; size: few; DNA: TGTGCCATCAGTGATCAGGCTCGCCCCGGGGAGCTGTTTTTT; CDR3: CAISDQARPGELFF
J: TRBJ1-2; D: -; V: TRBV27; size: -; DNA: TGTGCCAGCAGTTCCCCGCGGGGGGCCTATGGCTACACCTTC; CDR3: CASSSPRGAYGYTF
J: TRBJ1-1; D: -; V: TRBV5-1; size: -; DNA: TGCGCCAGCCTTGCGACTTTGGGGAACACTGAAGCTTTCTTT; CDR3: CASLATLGNTEAFF
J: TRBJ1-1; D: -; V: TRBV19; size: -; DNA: TGTGCCAGTAGTCCGACGGACAAGGCTGAAGCTTTCTTT; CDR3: CASSPTDKAEAFF
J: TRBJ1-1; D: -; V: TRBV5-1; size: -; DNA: TGCGCCAGCAGCTCTCCAGGGGCCACGCACACTGAAGCTTTCTTT; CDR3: CASSSPGATHTEAFF
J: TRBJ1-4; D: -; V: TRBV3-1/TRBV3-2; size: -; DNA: TGTGCCAGCAGCCCGACCAGGGGATATGAAAAACTGTTTTTT; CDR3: CASSPTRGYEKLFF
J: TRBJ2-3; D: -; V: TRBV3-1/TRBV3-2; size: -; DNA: TGTGCCAGCACACGAGGCGGCTACACAGATACGCAGTATTTT; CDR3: CASTRGGYTDTQYF
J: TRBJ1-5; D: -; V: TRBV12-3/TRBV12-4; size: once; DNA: TGTGCCAGCAGTCCAAGGGGGAATCAGCCCCAGCATTTT; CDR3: CASSPRGNQPQHF
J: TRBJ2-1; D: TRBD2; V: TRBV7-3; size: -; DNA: TGTGCCAGCAGCTTAATGGGTAGCGGGGGGCCCAGTGAGCAGTTCTTC; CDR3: CASSLMGSGGPSEQFF
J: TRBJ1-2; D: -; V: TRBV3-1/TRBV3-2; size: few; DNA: TGTGCCAGCAGCCAGATGGGCTTTAGTGGCTACACCTTC; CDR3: CASSQMGFSGYTF
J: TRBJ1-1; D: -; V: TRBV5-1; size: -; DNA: TGCGCCAGCAGCCGTAACACAGGGAGAGTAAACACTGAAGCTTTCTTT; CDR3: CASSRNTGRVNTEAFF
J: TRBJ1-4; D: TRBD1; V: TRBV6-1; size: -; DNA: TGTGCCAGCAGTGAAGTGTTGACAGGGGGAACTAATGAAAAACTGTTTTTT; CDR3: CASSEVLTGGTNEKLFF
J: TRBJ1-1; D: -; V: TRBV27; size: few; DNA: TGTGCCAGCAGTTTATCGGCCCAGGGATACATGAACACTGAAGCTTTCTTT; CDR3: CASSLSAQGYMNTEAFF
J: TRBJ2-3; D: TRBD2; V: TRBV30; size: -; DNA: TGTGCCTGGAGTAAGGGACTAGCTAGCACAGATACGCAGTATTTT; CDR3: CAWSKGLASTDTQYF
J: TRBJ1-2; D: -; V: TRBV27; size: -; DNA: TGTGCCGCAGGTCTCAACACCTTC; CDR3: CAAGLNTF
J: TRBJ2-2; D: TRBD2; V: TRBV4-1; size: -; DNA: TGCGCCAGCAGCCAAGATTCTTGGGAGCGGGAGGGGCCCGGGGAGCTGTTTTTT; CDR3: CASSQDSWEREGPGELFF
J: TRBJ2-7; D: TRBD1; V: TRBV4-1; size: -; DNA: TGCGCCAGCAGCCTTACAGGGGGTTTTTACGAGCAGTACTTC; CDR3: CASSLTGGFYEQYF
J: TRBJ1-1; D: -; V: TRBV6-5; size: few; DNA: TGTGCCAGCAGTTCTGGAGGAGAGAACACTGAAGCTTTCTTT; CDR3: CASSSGGENTEAFF
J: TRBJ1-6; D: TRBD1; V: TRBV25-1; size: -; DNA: TGTGCCAGCAGGGGGGGTCCTGGGACAGGGCCCAATTCACCCCTCCACTTT; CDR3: CASRGGPGTGPNSPLHF